The sequence of this T cell receptor (beta chain) was determined in a study of read filtering for tumor transcriptome and immune sequencing. Study-wide context: The cohort had over 16 men and about 15 women aged roughly 47 to 80, mean around 66 years. By R-ISS, stages I, II and III held about 8, 15 and 7 patients. Whole-transcriptome libraries were prepared after DNase treatment. Overall study results and limits: Dropping single-read clonotypes raised IR-seq and RNA-seq shared-clonotype correlation.

V lost 7 bases, J lost 4 bases, and 11 bases lay in between. The length of the CDR3 is 12 residues. Per germline, CDR1 MDHEN and CDR2 SYDVKM. This clonotype was counted many times. As yet, its antigen is unknown. Molecular barcoded adaptors covering alpha/delta and beta/gamma chains were used on approximately 400 ng RNA. In TCRdb, the reads were re-called with MiXCR into one record per CDR3 protein. The profile covers about 22,000 distinct CDR3 sequences, with roughly 13% appearing a single time and around 62% taken by the ten largest. The genes are TRBV28 and TRBJ2-7; TRBD2 might be the D (6 bases). The clonotype was recovered from a donor aged 40 or over with multiple myeloma. Input material: a population of CD138-negative cells sorted from bone marrow. The CDR3 loop reads CASTGGAYEQYF. Here the CDR3 DNA reads TGTGCCAGCACTGGAGGGGCTTACGAGCAGTACTTC.